The 14 T cell receptor beta chains listed next were all sequenced from one sample in a study of blood T cells in healthy people across ages. For the second PCR, which ran for roughly 7 to 11 cycles, a sample-barcoded 5' primer and a J-beta primer mix were used. A single record per CDR3 protein comes from TCRdb applying MiXCR to the 5' RACE reads. Here the sample spans under 950,000 distinct CDR3 sequences, around a fifth being singletons. Sequenced sample: blood. The receptor source for this set is a man between 65 and 85 years old in good health.

This clonotype was seen a handful of times. V gene TRBV11-2 combines with J gene TRBJ1-6; TRBD1 matches 7 bases. Trimming took 3 bases from V and 10 from J; bases not matched to a gene: 9. This CDR3 has 15 residues. CDR1 and CDR2 from the germline V gene are SGHAT and FQNNGV. The CDR3, as DNA: TGTGCCAGCAGCTTTAACAGGGGACGCGAGTCACCCCTCCACTTT. This codes for CASSFNRGRESPLHF.

The V gene is TRBV12-5, the J gene TRBJ2-1; TRBD2 matches 10 bases. The J segment lost 7 bases and the V segment lost 8 bases, leaving 11 bases of the junction unmatched. The CDR3 totals 15 residues. Germline CDR1 reads LGHNT; CDR2 reads FRNRAP. CDR3 sequence: CASMGGLAENNEQFF. Written as DNA, the CDR3 is TGTGCTAGTATGGGCGGACTAGCGGAAAATAATGAGCAGTTCTTC. Full variable domain (remainder filled in from reference TRBV12-5 and TRBJ2-1): DARVTQTPRHKVTEMGQEVTMRCQPILGHNTVFWYRQTMMQGLELLAYFRNRAPLDDSGMPKDRFSAEMPDATLATLKIQPSEPRDSAVYFCASMGGLAENNEQFFGPGTRLTVL.

The chain employs TRBV7-8 and TRBJ2-3; 8 nucleotides match TRBD2. CDR3 length: 15 amino acids. V was clipped by 5 bases and J by 0 bases; unmatched bases: 4. CDR1 and CDR2 from the germline V gene are SGHVS and FQNEAQ. CDR3 amino acids: CASSPREGSTDTQYF. CDR3 nucleotide sequence: TGTGCCAGCAGCCCCCGGGAGGGGAGCACAGATACGCAGTATTTT.

J is TRBJ2-2 and V is TRBV24-1; 8 bases agree with TRBD1. The CDR3 consists of 19 residues. V dropped 7 bases and J dropped 3; count of bases not matched to a gene: 18. Germline V gives CDR1 KGHDR, CDR2 SFDVKD. The CDR3 here is CATSVPGTGPSMDTGELFF. The CDR3 region has the DNA TGTGCCACCAGCGTCCCAGGGACAGGCCCTTCTATGGACACCGGGGAGCTGTTTTTT.

This clonotype was seen a few times. The chain uses TRBV10-2 and TRBJ2-5; 7 positions match TRBD2. The germline gives CDR1 WSHSY, CDR2 SAAADI. The CDR3 consists of 16 residues. V gave up 3 bases and J gave up 7 bases; unmatched junction bases: 14. CDR3 coding DNA: TGCGCCAGCAGTGAAACGTTAGGCGGGGGAAGTAGGACCCAGTACTTC. It is translated as CASSETLGGGSRTQYF.

This clonotype was seen only a few times. The chain is built from TRBV28 and TRBJ2-5; 7 bases agree with TRBD2. The DNA end is more similar to TRBJ2-1, so the J call may be wrong. The CDR3 length is 15 residues. Per germline, CDR1 MDHEN and CDR2 SYDVKM. CDR3 sequence: CASSLNRRGNNEQFF. As DNA, the CDR3 is TGTGCCAGCAGTTTAAATCGGCGGGGGAACAATGAGCAGTTCTTC.

This clonotype was picked up a small number of times. The rearrangement links TRBV29-1 to TRBJ2-3; 7 positions match TRBD2. J was trimmed by 0 bases and V by 4 bases; bases with no gene match: 7. CDR1 and CDR2 (germline): SQVTM, ANQGSEA. The CDR3 has 15 residues. The CDR3: CSVGRLAASTDTQYF. As DNA, the CDR3 is TGCAGCGTTGGGAGGCTAGCGGCTAGCACAGATACGCAGTATTTT.

This clonotype was recorded a few times. V and J are TRBV3-1 and TRBJ2-1, with no clear D. Germline lookup yields CDR1 LGHDT and CDR2 YNNKEL (reference sequence). The CDR3 runs to 12 residues. V lost 2 bases, J lost 10 bases, and 9 bases lay in between. CDR3 nucleotides: TGTGCCAGCAGCCAAATTTCCCGGGAGCAGTTCTTC. Protein sequence: CASSQISREQFF.

This clonotype was seen a few times. V and J are TRBV6-6 and TRBJ1-1; the D is unclear. Germline V gene data show CDR1 as MNHNY and CDR2 as SVGAGI (reference sequence). The CDR3 has 14 amino acids. The V end was cut by 0 bases, the J end by 11 bases, with 16 bases between. The CDR3 bases are TGTGCCAGCAGTTACTCGAGTGGGCAGTCGGTTGCTTTCTTT. It codes for CASSYSSGQSVAFF.

There are a few counts of this clonotype. The chain recombines TRBV6-6 with TRBJ2-1; TRBD1 might be the D (5 bases). V lost 0 bases, J lost 4 bases, and 13 bases lay in between. Germline CDR1 and CDR2: MNHNY and SVGAGI (reference sequence). The CDR3 is made up of 16 amino acids. CDR3 in DNA: TGTGCCAGCAGTTACTCTTTCCAGGGTGGGTACAATGAGCAGTTCTTC. Translating it yields CASSYSFQGGYNEQFF.

This clonotype was picked up a small number of times. The V gene is TRBV3-1, the J gene TRBJ1-2; 7 bases map to TRBD1. V trimming: 4 bases; J trimming: 5 bases; junction bases outside the gene matches: 16. This CDR3 region has 17 residues. The germline CDR1 and CDR2 sequences are LGHDT and YNNKEL (reference sequence). In DNA, the CDR3 is TGTGCCAGCAGCCCCGGCTCCCCCACAGGGGTTGGATATGGCTACACCTTC. The encoded protein is CASSPGSPTGVGYGYTF.

The V and J genes are TRBV2 and TRBJ2-1; the D call may be TRBD1 or TRBD2 (5 bases each). Near its end, the DNA agrees better with TRBJ2-7, so the J call may be wrong. This CDR3 has 16 residues. Germline V gene data show CDR1 as SNHLY and CDR2 as FYNNEI. The CDR3 is CASSEYRGALSYEQYF. The DNA for the CDR3 is TGTGCCAGCAGTGAATATAGAGGGGCCCTGTCTTACGAGCAGTACTTC.

This clonotype was observed many times. The chain has TRBV20-1 and TRBJ1-6; D unclear. The length of the CDR3 is 16 residues. Germline loops: CDR1 DFQATT, CDR2 SNEGSKA (reference sequence). The V gene lost 0 bases and the J gene lost 6 bases, with 15 bases spanning the gap. The CDR3 DNA sequence: TGCAGTGCTAGAGAGGCCCACGGGTTGAGTAATTCACCCCTCCACTTT. Translating gives CSAREAHGLSNSPLHF.

The gene calls are TRBV30 and TRBJ1-2; maybe TRBD1 (6 bases). Trimming stripped 5 bases from V and 8 bases from J, with 15 bases between. This CDR3 has 12 residues. CDR1 is GTSNPN and CDR2 is SVGIG in the germline V gene (reference sequence). In DNA form, the CDR3 reads TGTGCCTGGGATCGAGGGGGTTACGGCTACACCTTC. Its translation: CAWDRGGYGYTF.